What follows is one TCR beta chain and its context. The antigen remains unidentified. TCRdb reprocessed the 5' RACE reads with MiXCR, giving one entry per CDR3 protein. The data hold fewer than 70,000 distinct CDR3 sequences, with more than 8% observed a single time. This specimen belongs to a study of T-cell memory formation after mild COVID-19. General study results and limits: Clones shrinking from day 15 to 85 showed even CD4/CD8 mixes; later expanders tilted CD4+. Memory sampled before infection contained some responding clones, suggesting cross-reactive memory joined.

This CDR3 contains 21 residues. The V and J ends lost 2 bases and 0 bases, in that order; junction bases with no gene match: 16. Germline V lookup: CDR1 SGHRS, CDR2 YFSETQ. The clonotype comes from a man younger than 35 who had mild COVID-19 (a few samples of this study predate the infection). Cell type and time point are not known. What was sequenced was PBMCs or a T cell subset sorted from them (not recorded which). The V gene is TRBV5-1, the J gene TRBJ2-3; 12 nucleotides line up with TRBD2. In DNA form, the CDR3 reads TGCGCCAGCAGCTTTGCTAGGCGTCTAGCGGGGGGGCCCTTTAGCACAGATACGCAGTATTTT. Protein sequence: CASSFARRLAGGPFSTDTQYF.